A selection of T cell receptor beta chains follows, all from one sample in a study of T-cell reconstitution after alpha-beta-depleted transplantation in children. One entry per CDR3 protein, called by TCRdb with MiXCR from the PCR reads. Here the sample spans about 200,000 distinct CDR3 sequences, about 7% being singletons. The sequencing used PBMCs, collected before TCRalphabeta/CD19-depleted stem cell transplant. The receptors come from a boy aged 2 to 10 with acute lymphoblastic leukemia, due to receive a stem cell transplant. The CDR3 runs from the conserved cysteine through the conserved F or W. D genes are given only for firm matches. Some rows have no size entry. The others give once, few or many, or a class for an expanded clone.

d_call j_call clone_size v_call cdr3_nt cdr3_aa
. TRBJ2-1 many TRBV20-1 TGCAGTGCTAGAGGTCACAACTACAATGAGCAGTTCTTC CSARGHNYNEQFF
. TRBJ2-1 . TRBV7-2 TGTGCCAGCAGCCCCGCCAACTGGAACAATGAGCAGTTCTTC CASSPANWNNEQFF
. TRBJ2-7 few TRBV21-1 TGTGCCAGCAGCGCCTCTGGCCTAGCGGGTTCCTACGAGCAGTACTTC CASSASGLAGSYEQYF
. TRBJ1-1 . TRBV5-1 TGCGCCAGCAGCCTCAGAGAATTAGAAGCTTTCTTT CASSLRELEAFF
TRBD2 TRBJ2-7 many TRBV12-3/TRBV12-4 TGTGCCAGCAGTCGAGCGGGACTAGCGGGAGGTGAGCAGTACTTC CASSRAGLAGGEQYF
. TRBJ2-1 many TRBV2 TGTGCCAGCTTTTGGAGGGGGGGCAATGAGCAGTTCTTC CASFWRGGNEQFF
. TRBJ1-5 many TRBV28 TGTGCCAGCAGGCTACCCCGGGTCTCCAATCAGCCCCAGCATTTT CASRLPRVSNQPQHF
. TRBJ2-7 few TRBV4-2 TGTGCCAGCAGCCCCCTGGAAGGGACCTACGAGCAGTACTTC CASSPLEGTYEQYF
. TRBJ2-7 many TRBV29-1 TGCAGCGTTGAAAGCGACGGTAGCTCCTACGAGCAGTACTTC CSVESDGSSYEQYF
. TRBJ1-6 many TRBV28 TGTGCCAGCAGTCCCCTCCCCCGGGGAAATTCACCCCTCCACTTT CASSPLPRGNSPLHF
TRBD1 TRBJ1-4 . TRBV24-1 TGTGCCACCAGTGATCAACCCTCATACAGGGGTGGAGAAAAACTGTTTTTT CATSDQPSYRGGEKLFF
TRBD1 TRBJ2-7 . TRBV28 TGTGCCAGCAGTACCAGGGACAGGGGGCCCCACTACGAGCAGTACTTC CASSTRDRGPHYEQYF
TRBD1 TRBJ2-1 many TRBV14 TGTGCCAGCAGCCAACCGGGACAGGGGAAGGGTGAGCAGTTCTTC CASSQPGQGKGEQFF
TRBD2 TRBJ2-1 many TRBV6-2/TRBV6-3 TGTGCCAGCAGGCCTAGCGGGGGCCACCGCTCCTACAATGAGCAGTTCTTC CASRPSGGHRSYNEQFF
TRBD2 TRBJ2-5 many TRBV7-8 TGTGCCAGCAGCCTCCGACTAGCGGGGGGGCAAGAGACCCAGTACTTC CASSLRLAGGQETQYF
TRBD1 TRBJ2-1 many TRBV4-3 TGCGCCAGCAGCCAAGATCCCCCGCGGGACAGGGCCAATGAGCAGTTCTTC CASSQDPPRDRANEQFF
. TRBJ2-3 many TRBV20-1 TGCAGTGCTAGCCATTTAGGCGGAGGGGTCACAGATACGCAGTATTTT CSASHLGGGVTDTQYF
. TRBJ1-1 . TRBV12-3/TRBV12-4 TGTGCCAGCAGTAACGGATATGAAGCTTTCTTT CASSNGYEAFF
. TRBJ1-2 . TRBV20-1 TGCAGTGCAGCTCGCTTCCAGGGGCCCTATGGCTACACCTTC CSAARFQGPYGYTF
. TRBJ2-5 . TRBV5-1 TGCGCCAGCAGCCGGACAGTAAATCAAGAGACCCAGTACTTC CASSRTVNQETQYF
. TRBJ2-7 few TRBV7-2 TGTGCCAGCAGCCAGGCCCGGCGGGACGAGCAGTACTTC CASSQARRDEQYF
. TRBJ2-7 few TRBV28 TGTGCCAGCAGTTTAAGGACGACCGAGCAGTACTTC CASSLRTTEQYF
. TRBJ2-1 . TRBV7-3 TGTGCCAGCAGCTCGCAGGGAGGGGGCAATGAGCAGTTCTTC CASSSQGGGNEQFF
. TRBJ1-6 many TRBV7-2 TGTGCCAGCAGCTTACGGGACGGCGGAAATTCACCCCTCCACTTT CASSLRDGGNSPLHF
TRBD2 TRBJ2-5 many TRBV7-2 TGTGCCAGCAGCTTAGAGGTGGCGGGAGGAACTCAGTACTTC CASSLEVAGGTQYF
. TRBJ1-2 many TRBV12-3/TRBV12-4 TGTGCCAGCAGTTTATATCGCCGGGAAGGCTACACCTTC CASSLYRREGYTF
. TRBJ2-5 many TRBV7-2 TGTGCCAGCAGCTTAGTGGGGGCAGGGGCGGAGACCCAGTACTTC CASSLVGAGAETQYF
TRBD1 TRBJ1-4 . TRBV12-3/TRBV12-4 TGTGCCAGCAGTTTTGGGACAGGGATTAATGAAAAACTGTTTTTT CASSFGTGINEKLFF
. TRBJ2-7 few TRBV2 TGTGCCAGCAGGGTCGACAGAGGGAAGTACTTC CASRVDRGKYF
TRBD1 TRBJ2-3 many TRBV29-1 TGCAGCGTGTTGGGACAGCCCTCGTTCACAGATACGCAGTATTTT CSVLGQPSFTDTQYF
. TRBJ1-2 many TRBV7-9 TGTGCCAGCAGCTTAGGTCCAAACGAAGTCTATGGCTACACCTTC CASSLGPNEVYGYTF
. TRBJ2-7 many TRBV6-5 TGTGCCAGCCTTAGCGTGGGGGGCGAGCAGTACTTC CASLSVGGEQYF
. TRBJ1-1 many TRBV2 TGTGCCAGCGGGTCAGGGGCTATGAACACTGAAGCTTTCTTT CASGSGAMNTEAFF
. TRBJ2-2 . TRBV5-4 TGTGCCAGCAGCTCGGGGGTGCGGGAAGGCGCCGGGGAGCTGTTTTTT CASSSGVREGAGELFF
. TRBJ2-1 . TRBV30 TGTGGCGCCTACTGGGGTCTCAATGAGCAGTTCTTC CGAYWGLNEQFF
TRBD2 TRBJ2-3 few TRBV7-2 TGTGCCAGCAGCTTAGCCGGGACTAGCGGGAGCACAGATACGCAGTATTTT CASSLAGTSGSTDTQYF
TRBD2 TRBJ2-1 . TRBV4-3 TGCGCCAGCAGCCAAGATTCTGCGCTAGCGGTAAACAATGAGCAGTTCTTC CASSQDSALAVNNEQFF
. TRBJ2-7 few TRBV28 TGTGCCAGCAGTTTATCCCTCGCCGCGGTAACCTACGAGCAGTACTTC CASSLSLAAVTYEQYF
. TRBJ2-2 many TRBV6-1 TGTGCCAGCAGGAACGGACTCTTAGGCGGGGAGCTGTTTTTT CASRNGLLGGELFF
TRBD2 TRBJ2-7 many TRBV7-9 TGTGCCAGCAGCCCAAGGACTAGCGGGAGTGACGAGCAGTACTTC CASSPRTSGSDEQYF
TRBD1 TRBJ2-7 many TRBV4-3 TGCGCCAGCAGCCAAGAGGCCACATTTGGGACAGGGGACTACGAGCAGTACTTC CASSQEATFGTGDYEQYF
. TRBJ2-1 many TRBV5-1 TGCGCCAGCAGCCCTTTCGGGCTCGGGGGGCAAAACAATGAGCAGTTCTTC CASSPFGLGGQNNEQFF
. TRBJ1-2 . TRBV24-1 TGTGCCACCCTCTCGGCGCACTATGGCTACACCTTC CATLSAHYGYTF
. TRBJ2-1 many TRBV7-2 TGTGCCAGCAGCCCAAGGGACGTCTACAATGAGCAGTTCTTC CASSPRDVYNEQFF
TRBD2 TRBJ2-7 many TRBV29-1 TGCAGCGTCCGGACTAGCGGCTCTTACGAGCAGTACTTC CSVRTSGSYEQYF
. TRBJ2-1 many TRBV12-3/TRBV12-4 TGTGCCAGCAGGGACAACAATGAGCAGTTCTTC CASRDNNEQFF
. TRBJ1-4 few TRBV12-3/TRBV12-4 TGTGCCAGCAGCCGACAGCTATCTGAAAAACTGTTTTTT CASSRQLSEKLFF
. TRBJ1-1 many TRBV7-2 TGTGCCAGCAAACTCCAGACTTCGAACACTGAAGCTTTCTTT CASKLQTSNTEAFF
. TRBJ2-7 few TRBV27 TGTGCCAGCAATCTACCGGGTGGTGAGCAGTACTTC CASNLPGGEQYF
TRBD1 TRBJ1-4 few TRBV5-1 TGCGCCAGCAGCATCAGGGGGGAGGCTGAAAAACTGTTTTTT CASSIRGEAEKLFF
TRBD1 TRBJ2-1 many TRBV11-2 TGTGCCAGCAGCTTAGGCACCGGGACAGGCTACAATGAGCAGTTCTTC CASSLGTGTGYNEQFF
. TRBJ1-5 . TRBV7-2 TGTGCCAGCAGCTTAGTTAACAGCCGACCGAATCAGCCCCAGCATTTT CASSLVNSRPNQPQHF